Here is one T cell receptor beta chain with its context. This entry is derived from a study of blood T cell repertoires in COVID-19. Turning to the study itself: Sites in the United States, Italy and Spain provided acute and convalescent COVID-19 samples. Sources were T cells, B-cell-depleted T cells, or PBMCs; the material itself was cDNA or gDNA.

Trimming cost V 5 bases and J 4 bases, with 11 bases left between them. CDR3 size: 13 residues. Germline CDR1 LNHDA, CDR2 SQIVND (reference sequence). Libraries were prepared by immunoSEQ multiplex PCR; TCRdb keeps only in-frame clonotypes and omits some of them. The table has some 150,000 clones, roughly 84% seen once. Sequencing input: peripheral blood. The chain combines TRBV19 with TRBJ1-1, with D possibly matching TRBD1 (6 bases). The TCR originated in a human donor in a cohort sampled during active COVID-19. CDR3 amino acids: CASSYGGPTEAFF. In DNA, the CDR3 is TGTGCCAGTAGTTACGGGGGGCCCACTGAAGCTTTCTTT.